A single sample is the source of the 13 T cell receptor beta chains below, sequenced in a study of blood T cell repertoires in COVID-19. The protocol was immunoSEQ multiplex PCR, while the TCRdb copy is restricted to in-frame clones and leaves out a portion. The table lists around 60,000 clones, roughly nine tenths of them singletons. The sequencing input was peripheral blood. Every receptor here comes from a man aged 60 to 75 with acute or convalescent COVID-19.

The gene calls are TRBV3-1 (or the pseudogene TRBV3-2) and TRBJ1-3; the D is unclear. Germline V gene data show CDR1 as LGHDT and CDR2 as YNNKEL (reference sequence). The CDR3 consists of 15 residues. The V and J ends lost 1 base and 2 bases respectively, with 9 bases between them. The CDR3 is CASSQGSGTGNTIYF. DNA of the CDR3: TGTGCCAGCAGCCAAGGTAGCGGGACTGGAAACACCATATATTTT.

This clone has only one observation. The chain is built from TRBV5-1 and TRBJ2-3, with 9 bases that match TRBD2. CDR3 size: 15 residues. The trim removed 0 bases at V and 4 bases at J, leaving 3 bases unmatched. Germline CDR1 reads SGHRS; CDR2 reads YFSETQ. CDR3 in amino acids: CASSLAQRGADTQYF. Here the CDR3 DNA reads TGCGCCAGCAGCTTGGCCCAGCGGGGGGCAGATACGCAGTATTTT. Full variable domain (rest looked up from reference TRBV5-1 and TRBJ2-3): KAGVTQTPRYLIKTRGQQVTLSCSPISGHRSVSWYQQTPGQGLQFLFEYFSETQRNKGNFPGRFSGRQFSNSRSEMNVSTLELGDSALYLCASSLAQRGADTQYFGPGTRLTVL.

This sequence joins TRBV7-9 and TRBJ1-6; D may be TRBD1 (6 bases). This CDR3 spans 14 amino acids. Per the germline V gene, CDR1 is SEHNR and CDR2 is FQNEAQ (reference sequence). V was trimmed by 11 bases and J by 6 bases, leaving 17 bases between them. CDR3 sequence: CASKPDSFNSPLHF. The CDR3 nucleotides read TGTGCCTCAAAGCCGGACAGTTTTAATTCACCCCTCCACTTT.

CDR3 DNA sequence: TGTGCCAGCAAACAGGGGAACACCGGGGAGCTGTTTTTT. It is translated as CASKQGNTGELFF. V gene TRBV2 combines with J gene TRBJ2-2; a possible D gene is TRBD1 (6 bases). V was shortened by 7 bases and J by 1 base, with 7 bases between the two germline ends. The CDR3 is 13 residues long. From germline, CDR1 is SNHLY and CDR2 FYNNEI.

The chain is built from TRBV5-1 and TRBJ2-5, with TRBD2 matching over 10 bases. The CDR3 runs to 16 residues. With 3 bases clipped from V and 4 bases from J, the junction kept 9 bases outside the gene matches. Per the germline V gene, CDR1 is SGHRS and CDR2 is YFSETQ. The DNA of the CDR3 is TGCGCCAGCAGCTGGACGAGGGTAGCGGGGGGAGAGACCCAGTACTTC. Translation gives CASSWTRVAGGETQYF.

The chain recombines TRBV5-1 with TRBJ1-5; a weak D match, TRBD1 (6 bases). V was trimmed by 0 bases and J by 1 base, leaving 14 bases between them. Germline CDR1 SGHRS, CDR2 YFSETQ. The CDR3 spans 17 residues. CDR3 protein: CASSLGGGMNSNQPQHF. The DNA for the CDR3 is TGCGCCAGCAGCTTGGGTGGGGGCATGAACAGCAATCAGCCCCAGCATTTT.

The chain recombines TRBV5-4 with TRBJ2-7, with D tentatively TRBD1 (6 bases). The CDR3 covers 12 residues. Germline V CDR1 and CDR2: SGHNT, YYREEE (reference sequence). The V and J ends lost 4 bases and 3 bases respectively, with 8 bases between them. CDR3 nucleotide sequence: TGTGCCAGCAGCCCGACAGGCTACGAGCAGTACTTC. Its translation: CASSPTGYEQYF.

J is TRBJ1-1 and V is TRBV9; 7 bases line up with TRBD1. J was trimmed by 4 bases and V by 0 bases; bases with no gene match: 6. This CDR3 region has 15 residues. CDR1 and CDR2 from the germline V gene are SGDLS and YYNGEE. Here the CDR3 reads CASSVVGDRATEAFF. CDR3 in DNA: TGTGCCAGCAGCGTAGTCGGAGACAGGGCCACTGAAGCTTTCTTT.

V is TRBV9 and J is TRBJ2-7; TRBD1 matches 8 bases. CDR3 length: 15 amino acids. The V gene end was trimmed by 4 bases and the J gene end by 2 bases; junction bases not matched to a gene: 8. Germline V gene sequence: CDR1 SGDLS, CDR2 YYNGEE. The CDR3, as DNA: TGTGCCAGCAGCCCCGGACAGGGAGTCCCCTACGAGCAGTACTTC. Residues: CASSPGQGVPYEQYF.

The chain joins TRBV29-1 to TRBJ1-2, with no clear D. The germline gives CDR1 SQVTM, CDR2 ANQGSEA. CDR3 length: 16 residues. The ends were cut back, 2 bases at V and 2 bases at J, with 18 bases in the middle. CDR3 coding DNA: TGCAGCGTTGAATCCTATCGACTTGGCGAAAACTATGGCTACACCTTC. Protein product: CSVESYRLGENYGYTF. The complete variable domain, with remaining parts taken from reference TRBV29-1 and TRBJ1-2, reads SAVISQKPSRDICQRGTSLTIQCQVDSQVTMMFWYRQQPGQSLTLIATANQGSEATYESGFVIDKFPISRPNLTFSTLTVSNMSPEDSSIYLCSVESYRLGENYGYTFGSGTRLTVV.

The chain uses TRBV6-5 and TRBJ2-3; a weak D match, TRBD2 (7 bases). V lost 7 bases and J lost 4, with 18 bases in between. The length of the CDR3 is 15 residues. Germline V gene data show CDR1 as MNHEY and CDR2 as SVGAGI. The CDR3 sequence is CASIARGQVADTQYF. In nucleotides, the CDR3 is TGTGCCAGCATCGCGCGGGGGCAAGTGGCAGATACGCAGTATTTT.

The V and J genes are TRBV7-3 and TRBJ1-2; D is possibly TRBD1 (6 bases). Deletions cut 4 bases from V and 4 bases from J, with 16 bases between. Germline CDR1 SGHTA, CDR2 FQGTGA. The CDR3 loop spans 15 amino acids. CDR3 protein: CASSSQGRVSYGYTF. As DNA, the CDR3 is TGTGCCAGCAGCTCACAGGGAAGGGTTTCCTATGGCTACACCTTC.

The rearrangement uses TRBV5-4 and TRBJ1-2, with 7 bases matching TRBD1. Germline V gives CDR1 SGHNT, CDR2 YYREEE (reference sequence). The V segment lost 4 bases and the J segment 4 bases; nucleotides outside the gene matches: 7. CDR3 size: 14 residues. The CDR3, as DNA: TGTGCCAGCAGCCCTATACAGGGGAGCTATGGCTACACCTTC. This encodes CASSPIQGSYGYTF.